The TCR beta chain described here comes from a study of CD8 T cells in ankylosing spondylitis. This clonotype has ten or more counts. TCRdb called the 5' RACE reads again in MiXCR, with one record for every CDR3 protein. The table has about 250,000 distinct CDR3 sequences, 24% seen once; the top ten hold more than 0.6%. The CDR3 runs to 11 residues. Per germline, CDR1 SNHLY and CDR2 FYNNEI. The germline V and J ends were trimmed by 6 bases and 5 bases, with 7 bases remaining between them. This clonotype was obtained from a male donor with ankylosing spondylitis or in good health (not recorded which). The J gene is TRBJ2-5, the V gene TRBV2; D might be TRBD1 or TRBD2, each matching 5 bases. The sample comprised blood, either unsorted or a sorted T cell fraction (not recorded which). Written as DNA, the CDR3 is TGTGCCAGCAGCGGGACGGAGACCCAGTACTTC. Its translation: CASSGTETQYF.